Sequencing of this T cell receptor beta chain was carried out in a study of blood T cell repertoires in COVID-19. Clones were read by immunoSEQ multiplex PCR, and TCRdb kept only the in-frame ones, dropping some. The data contain tens of thousands of clones, about 90% of them singletons. There are 14 residues in the CDR3. Germline lookup yields CDR1 SGHDT and CDR2 YYEEEE. The V gene end was trimmed by 4 bases and the J gene end by 6 bases; junction bases not matched to a gene: 9. The rearrangement uses TRBV5-6 and TRBJ2-7, with 8 bases aligning to TRBD1. The sample was peripheral blood. The TCR sequence derives from a woman between 50 and 59 years old with active or convalescent COVID-19. CDR3: CASSPGSGTGEQYF. The CDR3, as DNA: TGTGCCAGCAGCCCGGGGTCTGGGACAGGCGAGCAGTACTTC.